This T cell receptor (beta chain) was recovered during a study of circulating CD8 cells and anti-PD-1 response in melanoma. General study findings and limits: Clonotype sharing was highest between DPOS and TIGIT subsets.

From live CD3+CD8+TCRalphabeta+ cells, four PD-1 and/or TIGIT subsets were sorted. TCR libraries were prepared from roughly 14 ng of total RNA with the QIAseq Immune Repertoire TCR panel. TCRdb called the reads again in MiXCR, with one record for every CDR3 protein. The sample yields about 280 distinct CDR3 sequences, under 14% seen once. This clonotype is termed large (0.1 to 1%). No antigen is known for it. This CDR3 region has 16 residues. Germline V gives CDR1 SGDLS, CDR2 YYNGEE. J gave up 4 bases and V 0 bases, and 6 bases lay outside the gene matches. This rearrangement joins TRBV9 to TRBJ2-3, with 9 bases aligning to TRBD1. The source of this sequence is a human donor with melanoma. This sample comprised CD8+ T cells from PBMCs, obtained at baseline or after one month of anti-PD-1 therapy (not recorded which). The CDR3 nucleotides read TGTGCCAGCAGCGTAGAGCCGCGACAGGGGGCAGATACGCAGTATTTT. Amino acids: CASSVEPRQGADTQYF.